The clone carrying this T cell receptor beta chain was seen ten or more times. The 5'RACE template-switching step produced TCR cDNA and added a universal primer site and UMIs. TCRdb reprocessed the 5' RACE reads with MiXCR, giving one entry per CDR3 protein. The table includes 25,000 to 35,000 distinct CDR3 sequences, 6.3% detected once. The source of the sample is a study of T cells after yellow fever vaccination. Study-wide context: Fractions containing few cells were prepared with SMART-Seq v4 Ultra Low Input.

General study findings and limits: Some clonotypes, a small share, were shared between CD4 and CD8 compartments.

The CDR3 is 16 amino acids. Losses at the gene ends were 4 bases for V and 6 bases for J; bases not matched to a gene: 5. Germline V gene lookup returns CDR1 LGHDT and CDR2 YNNKEL (reference sequence). The source material was PBMCs, either bulk or a sorted T-cell subset (CD4+, CD8+, memory, or dextramer-sorted; not recorded which), sampled on the day of the yellow fever booster vaccination. The source is a man aged 25-40 years who received the YFV17D yellow fever vaccine. The chain recombines TRBV3-1 with TRBJ2-2; 13 bases fit TRBD2. DNA of the CDR3: TGTGCCAGCAGCCTAGGACTAGCGGGAGAGCCCGGGGAGCTGTTTTTT. It encodes CASSLGLAGEPGELFF.